This T cell receptor beta chain was captured by sequencing in a study of blood T cells in healthy people across ages. Study details: About one barcoded TCR beta cDNA was captured per two T cells.

V lost 3 bases and J 5 bases, leaving 8 bases between the germline ends. Germline CDR1 and CDR2: LGHNA and YSLEER. This CDR3 is built from 13 residues. The use of a sample-barcoded 5' primer and a J-beta primer mix characterized a second PCR of roughly 6 to 11 cycles. MiXCR, applied by TCRdb to the 5' RACE reads, yields one record per CDR3 protein. The sample lists 1.5 million to 2 million distinct CDR3 sequences; about 50% were seen once. This clonotype was seen only a few times. The receptor was derived from a woman aged 40 to 50 in good health. Sequencing input: blood. The J gene is TRBJ2-1, the V gene TRBV4-3, with unresolved D. CDR3 bases: TGCGCCAGCAGCCAGGAACAGAACAATGAGCAGTTCTTC. Its protein is CASSQEQNNEQFF.